The 27 T cell receptor beta chains below were found in one sample sequenced in a study of cytomegalovirus exposure and HLA in healthy donors. Data came from immunoSEQ multiplex PCR; TCRdb stores just in-frame clones and leaves some out. The sample lists about 170,000 clones, around 87% occurring once. The sample comprised PBMCs. Receptor source: a woman aged 25-40 years in good health and CMV-seronegative.

The rearrangement uses TRBV27 and TRBJ1-6, with D possibly TRBD1 on 6 matching bases. The CDR3 is made up of 14 amino acids. CDR1 MNHEY and CDR2 SMNVEV come from the germline V gene (reference sequence). V was trimmed by 2 bases and J by 10 bases, leaving 12 bases between them. The CDR3 nucleotides are TGTGCCAGCAGTTTAAGCGCAGGGGACTCACCCCTCCACTTT. Amino acids: CASSLSAGDSPLHF.

J is TRBJ1-1 and V is TRBV5-6, with D possibly TRBD1 on 5 matching bases. The CDR3 totals 15 residues. The V end was cut by 1 base, the J end by 1 base, with 11 bases between. Per germline, CDR1 SGHDT and CDR2 YYEEEE. CDR3 sequence: CASSLSLTANTEAFF. CDR3 DNA: TGTGCCAGCAGCTTGTCGTTGACAGCGAACACTGAAGCTTTCTTT.

This clone was found once. V and J are TRBV4-2 and TRBJ2-4, with 11 bases identical to TRBD2. Trimming removed 0 bases from V and 15 bases from J; junction bases left unmatched: 13. Looked up from germline, CDR1 is LGHNA and CDR2 is YNFKEQ. The CDR3 loop spans 16 amino acids. This CDR3 is CASSQDMLAGGLEMYF. The DNA of the CDR3 is TGTGCCAGCAGCCAAGATATGCTAGCGGGGGGCCTAGAAATGTACTTC.

The CDR3, as DNA: TGTGCCAGCAGTAAACAATCCGGGACTGTCCACGAGCAGTACTTC. Residues: CASSKQSGTVHEQYF. The rearrangement links TRBV27 to TRBJ2-7, with D tentatively TRBD2 (6 bases). The CDR3 totals 15 residues. Per germline, CDR1 MNHEY and CDR2 SMNVEV (reference sequence). Trimming removed 5 bases from V and 5 bases from J, with 19 bases in between.

The chain joins TRBV25-1 to TRBJ2-2; 11 bases fit TRBD1. The CDR3 is 17 amino acids. The V and J ends lost 3 bases and 4 bases, in that order; junction bases with no gene match: 7. CDR1 is MGHDK and CDR2 is SYGVNS in the germline V gene. This CDR3 is CASSETPGTGGTGELFF. The CDR3, as DNA: TGTGCCAGCAGTGAGACCCCCGGGACAGGGGGCACCGGGGAGCTGTTTTTT.

DNA of the CDR3: TGCGCCAGCAGCCTTTCTAGCGGGGCGAGGATTCAGTACTTC. Its translation is CASSLSSGARIQYF. V is TRBV4-1 and J is TRBJ2-4, with 9 positions matching TRBD2. Per germline, CDR1 MGHRA and CDR2 YSYEKL. There are 14 residues in the CDR3. Trimming at V came to 4 bases and at J to 10 bases, leaving 8 bases not matched to a gene.

This chain connects TRBV27 to TRBJ2-7, with a tentative D call TRBD2 (6 bases). Trimming took 3 bases from V and 9 from J, leaving 9 bases between them. This CDR3 spans 11 amino acids. Looked up from germline, CDR1 is MNHEY and CDR2 is SMNVEV (reference sequence). The CDR3 sequence is CASSFGGVQYF. The CDR3 coding sequence is TGTGCCAGCAGTTTCGGAGGGGTGCAGTACTTC.

The rearrangement joins TRBV7-6 to TRBJ1-1; TRBD1 agrees at 8 bases. The CDR3 runs 16 residues. The V and J ends lost 1 base and 4 bases, in that order; junction bases with no gene match: 8. Germline V lookup: CDR1 SGHVS, CDR2 FNYEAQ. CDR3 nucleotide sequence: TGTGCCAGCAGCTTAGGAACAGGGGGAAGCGGCACTGAAGCTTTCTTT. It translates to CASSLGTGGSGTEAFF. Complete variable domain (other parts from reference TRBV7-6 and TRBJ1-1): GAGVSQSPRYKVTKRGQDVALRCDPISGHVSLYWYRQALGQGPEFLTYFNYEAQQDKSGLPNDRFSAERPEGSISTLTIQRTEQRDSAMYRCASSLGTGGSGTEAFFGQGTRLTVV.

The chain combines TRBV18 with TRBJ1-4, with D unresolved. This CDR3 region has 14 residues. Germline lookup yields CDR1 KGHSH and CDR2 LQKENI. Trimming cost V 6 bases and J 0 bases, with 8 bases left between them. The CDR3 spells CASSLQSTNEKLFF. The CDR3 DNA reads TGTGCCAGCTCTCTACAGTCAACTAATGAAAAACTGTTTTTT.

The rearrangement links TRBV5-5 to TRBJ2-7, with 9 bases identical to TRBD1. J gave up 1 base and V 1 base, and 6 bases lay outside the gene matches. The CDR3 contains 16 residues. CDR1 and CDR2 (germline): SGHKS, YYEKEE (reference sequence). CDR3 sequence: CASSLFGDRVSYEQYF. CDR3 nucleotide sequence: TGTGCCAGCAGCTTGTTCGGGGACAGGGTGTCCTACGAGCAGTACTTC.

The CDR3: CASSVNRGDTGELFF. The CDR3 DNA reads TGTGCCAGCAGCGTGAACAGGGGCGACACCGGGGAGCTGTTTTTT. The V and J genes are TRBV9 and TRBJ2-2; 7 bases map to TRBD1. The trim removed 2 bases at V and 3 bases at J, leaving 4 bases unmatched. Germline V gene sequence: CDR1 SGDLS, CDR2 YYNGEE. The CDR3 consists of 15 residues.

This chain uses TRBV2 with TRBJ1-1; 7 bases align to TRBD1. J was trimmed by 1 base and V by 11 bases; bases with no gene match: 7. CDR1 SNHLY and CDR2 FYNNEI come from the germline V gene. This CDR3 has 13 amino acids. The CDR3 protein is CAGGQERNTEAFF. The CDR3, as DNA: TGTGCCGGAGGACAGGAGAGGAACACTGAAGCTTTCTTT.

The V and J genes are TRBV7-6 and TRBJ2-2, with D perhaps matching TRBD2 (6 bases). The CDR3 is 13 amino acids. V was clipped by 5 bases and J by 5 bases, with 9 bases between them. Per the germline V gene, CDR1 is SGHVS and CDR2 is FNYEAQ. In DNA, the CDR3 is TGTGCCAGCAGCGAAGGGACTACCGGGGAGCTGTTTTTT. Protein: CASSEGTTGELFF.

CDR3 in amino acids: CASSPAGMNTEAFF. CDR3 DNA sequence: TGCGCCAGCAGCCCAGCGGGGATGAACACTGAAGCTTTCTTT. The V call is TRBV4-1, the J call TRBJ1-1; D not certain. CDR1 and CDR2 (germline): MGHRA, YSYEKL. V was shortened by 4 bases and J by 0 bases, with 9 bases between the two germline ends. This CDR3 region has 14 residues.

The rearrangement links TRBV7-2 to TRBJ2-7; TRBD1 matches 8 bases. With V trimmed by 2 bases and J by 2 bases, 8 bases remained unmatched. CDR1 is SGHTA, CDR2 FQGNSA, per germline. This CDR3 has 16 amino acids. Written as DNA, the CDR3 is TGTGCCAGCAGCTTATTAGATCGGACAGGGACCTACGAGCAGTACTTC. Protein: CASSLLDRTGTYEQYF. Based on the CDR3 plus reference TRBV7-2 and TRBJ2-7, the full variable domain is GAGVSQSPSNKVTEKGKDVELRCDPISGHTALYWYRQSLGQGLEFLIYFQGNSAPDKSGLPSDRFSAERTGGSVSTLTIQRTQQEDSAVYLCASSLLDRTGTYEQYFGPGTRLTVT.

The chain employs TRBV28 and TRBJ1-3; 7 bases fit TRBD1. The junction had 6 bases not matched to a gene; V was cut back by 4 bases and J by 6 bases. This CDR3 has 14 amino acids. Germline V gives CDR1 MDHEN, CDR2 SYDVKM. In DNA, the CDR3 is TGTGCCAGCAGTTCGCTGACAGGGTTAAACACCATATATTTT. It encodes CASSSLTGLNTIYF.

The rearrangement links TRBV27 to TRBJ2-5; D is unresolved. CDR1 MNHEY and CDR2 SMNVEV come from the germline V gene (reference sequence). This CDR3 has 14 amino acids. V was shortened by 2 bases and J by 6 bases, with 13 bases between the two germline ends. CDR3 DNA sequence: TGTGCCAGCAGTTTACGGTTAGATTTACAGACCCAGTACTTC. Translating it yields CASSLRLDLQTQYF.

V usage is TRBV12-5 and J usage is TRBJ2-7; 11 bases align to TRBD2. In germline, CDR1 is LGHNT, CDR2 FRNRAP. Trimming took 5 bases from V and 4 from J; bases not matched to a gene: 13. This CDR3 contains 17 residues. CDR3 residues: CASGPRPPGTSGYEQYF. The CDR3 DNA is TGTGCTAGTGGTCCTCGCCCCCCCGGGACTAGCGGATACGAGCAGTACTTC.

The chain carries TRBV4-1 and TRBJ1-1, with TRBD1 matching 7 bases. CDR1 and CDR2 from the germline V gene are MGHRA and YSYEKL. V gave up 1 base and J gave up 0 bases; unmatched junction bases: 2. The CDR3 runs 15 residues. In nucleotides, the CDR3 is TGCGCCAGCAGCCAAGGACAGGGCATGAACACTGAAGCTTTCTTT. It translates to CASSQGQGMNTEAFF.

The chain combines TRBV9 with TRBJ1-5, with 9 bases identical to TRBD1. There are 16 residues in the CDR3. CDR1 and CDR2 (germline): SGDLS, YYNGEE. V trimming: 3 bases; J trimming: 7 bases; junction bases outside the gene matches: 11. The CDR3 sequence: CASSAGTGTVSQPQHF. CDR3 sequence (DNA): TGTGCCAGCAGCGCTGGGACAGGGACGGTTTCCCAGCCCCAGCATTTT.

The chain couples TRBV2 to TRBJ1-1; 7 bases map to TRBD1. Germline V lookup: CDR1 SNHLY, CDR2 FYNNEI. The CDR3 covers 14 residues. V lost 6 bases to trimming and J lost 4 bases; unmatched junction nucleotides: 8. The CDR3 DNA sequence: TGTGCCAGCAGGTATACAGGGGCCGGCACTGAAGCTTTCTTT. Its protein product is CASRYTGAGTEAFF. Filled out from reference TRBV2 and TRBJ1-1, the complete variable domain reads EPEVTQTPSHQVTQMGQEVILRCVPISNHLYFYWYRQILGQKVEFLVSFYNNEISEKSEIFDDQFSVERPDGSNFTLKIRSTKLEDSAMYFCASRYTGAGTEAFFGQGTRLTVV.

The J gene is TRBJ1-1, the V gene TRBV7-8, with 7 nucleotides matching TRBD1. Per the germline V gene, CDR1 is SGHVS and CDR2 is FQNEAQ. With V trimmed by 3 bases and J by 1 base, 8 bases remained unmatched. The CDR3 extends over 16 amino acids. CDR3 in DNA: TGTGCCAGCAGCTTTCTGACAGGGTCCGGGAACACTGAAGCTTTCTTT. Translated, it gives CASSFLTGSGNTEAFF.

This chain links TRBV10-3 with TRBJ2-5; TRBD1 might be the D (8 bases). V was pared by 8 bases and J by 4 bases, with 17 bases between. Germline V gene data show CDR1 as ENHRY and CDR2 as SYGVKD. The CDR3 is made up of 14 amino acids. CDR3 nucleotide sequence: TGTGCCATCGGTCGGAACAGGGGGGGAGAGACCCAGTACTTC. It is translated as CAIGRNRGGETQYF.

This rearrangement joins TRBV19 to TRBJ2-5, with D possibly being TRBD1 (5 bases). Germline assignment: CDR1 LNHDA and CDR2 SQIVND (reference sequence). Deletions cut 5 bases from V and 2 bases from J, with 15 bases between. The CDR3 is made up of 15 amino acids. CDR3 residues: CASSSLGPAQETQYF. As DNA, the CDR3 is TGTGCCAGTAGTTCCTTGGGGCCGGCACAAGAGACCCAGTACTTC.

In this sample, this clone turned up once. The V call is TRBV27, the J call TRBJ1-1; D possibly corresponds to TRBD1 (5 bases). The CDR3 has 16 amino acids. Germline assignment: CDR1 MNHEY and CDR2 SMNVEV (reference sequence). Trimming pared 4 bases from V and 3 bases from J, leaving 18 bases between. The CDR3 coding sequence is TGTGCCAGCAGTTCAGACGGGGGGGTTTTTTACACTGAAGCTTTCTTT. Its translation: CASSSDGGVFYTEAFF.

This clone was counted a few times. DNA of the CDR3: TGTGCCAGTAGTATAGGCGGGACTAGCTATACGCAGTATTTT. This gives the protein CASSIGGTSYTQYF. The rearrangement joins TRBV19 to TRBJ2-3; 9 nucleotides match TRBD2. The CDR3 spans 14 residues. The V and J ends lost 1 base and 7 bases, in that order; junction bases with no gene match: 3. Germline-derived CDR1 and CDR2 are LNHDA and SQIVND (reference sequence).

The rearrangement joins TRBV5-1 to TRBJ1-1; the D is unclear. Germline assignment: CDR1 SGHRS and CDR2 YFSETQ. CDR3 length: 15 amino acids. Trimming pared 5 bases from V and 3 bases from J, leaving 17 bases between. The CDR3 nucleotides read TGCGCCAGCAGTCAAGACTCACTCCGGGACACTGAAGCTTTCTTT. Protein product: CASSQDSLRDTEAFF.